Following are 27 T cell receptor beta chains from one sample sequenced in a study of blood T cell repertoires in COVID-19. The assay was immunoSEQ multiplex PCR, and TCRdb's table has in-frame clones only and misses some. The sample records some 52,000 clones, around 84% being singletons. The sample consisted of peripheral blood. These receptors were obtained from a man in his 70s with acute or convalescent COVID-19.

The chain is built from TRBV5-1 and TRBJ1-2; 7 bases match TRBD1. The germline V gene encodes CDR1 SGHRS and CDR2 YFSETQ. CDR3 length equals 15 residues. Trimming cost V 3 bases and J 2 bases; bases outside gene matches: 7. CDR3 amino acids: CASSSDRAPNYGYTF. The CDR3 bases are TGCGCCAGCAGCTCCGACAGGGCCCCGAACTATGGCTACACCTTC.

This chain connects TRBV11-2 to TRBJ2-3; 7 bases agree with TRBD2. The V gene end was trimmed by 2 bases and the J gene end by 2 bases; junction bases not matched to a gene: 7. CDR1 is SGHAT and CDR2 is FQNNGV in the germline V gene. The CDR3 runs to 16 residues. The CDR3 nucleotides read TGTGCCAGCAGCTTATCCCCCGGGGGGAACACAGATACGCAGTATTTT. This gives the protein CASSLSPGGNTDTQYF.

The chain recombines TRBV7-2 with TRBJ1-1, with D possibly matching TRBD1 (6 bases). The germline gives CDR1 SGHTA, CDR2 FQGNSA. This CDR3 has 15 residues. The V end lost 5 bases, the J end lost 5 bases, and 18 bases lay between the germline ends. The CDR3: CASSPPSLRGTEAFF. The DNA for the CDR3 is TGTGCCAGCAGCCCACCGAGCCTTAGGGGGACTGAAGCTTTCTTT.

This clone has only a few counts. This sequence joins TRBV6-1 and TRBJ1-3; D gene unclear. This CDR3 has 13 amino acids. The V and J ends lost 2 bases and 4 bases respectively, with 6 bases between them. Germline CDR1 is MNHNS and CDR2 is SASEGT. The CDR3 reads CASSETRGNTIYF. DNA for the CDR3: TGTGCCAGCAGTGAAACCAGGGGAAACACCATATATTTT.

The chain links TRBV7-9 to TRBJ1-2; 9 bases match TRBD1. The V gene's germline CDR1 is SEHNR and CDR2 FQNEAQ (reference sequence). The CDR3 sequence is 16 residues long. After removal of 5 bases from V and 4 bases from J, the junction contained 11 bases not matched to a gene. The CDR3: CASSQSPGTGIYGYTF. The CDR3 DNA follows: TGTGCCAGCAGCCAATCCCCCGGGACAGGGATCTATGGCTACACCTTC.

This rearrangement joins TRBV6-5 to TRBJ2-3; 7 nucleotides line up with TRBD2. Germline V gene lookup returns CDR1 MNHEY and CDR2 SVGAGI. With V trimmed by 7 bases and J by 1 base, 5 bases remained unmatched. The CDR3 is 14 residues long. CDR3 loop: CASTVAGGTDTQYF. CDR3 in DNA: TGTGCCAGCACCGTGGCGGGGGGCACAGATACGCAGTATTTT.

This rearrangement joins TRBV3-1 (or the pseudogene TRBV3-2) to TRBJ2-7; TRBD2 matches at 9 bases. Germline V lookup: CDR1 LGHDT, CDR2 YNNKEL (reference sequence). The CDR3 runs 15 residues. The trim removed 1 base at V and 0 bases at J, leaving 1 base unmatched. The CDR3: CASSQGLAASYEQYF. The DNA of the CDR3 is TGTGCCAGCAGCCAAGGACTAGCGGCCTCCTACGAGCAGTACTTC.

V is TRBV18 and J is TRBJ1-1, with a tentative D call TRBD1 (5 bases). This CDR3 comprises 17 residues. The V and J ends lost 2 bases and 2 bases respectively, with 18 bases between them. Per germline, CDR1 KGHSH and CDR2 LQKENI. CDR3 in amino acids: CASSPRGVGQVNTEAFF. In nucleotides, the CDR3 is TGTGCCAGCTCACCAAGGGGTGTTGGGCAAGTTAACACTGAAGCTTTCTTT.

The V and J genes are TRBV18 and TRBJ2-7, with TRBD2 as a possible D gene (7 bases). Trimming shortened V by 5 bases and J by 5 bases, and 10 bases separated the two germline ends. Germline loops: CDR1 KGHSH, CDR2 LQKENI. The CDR3 contains 12 residues. CDR3 DNA sequence: TGTGCCAGCTCAACGGGGGGCCACGAGCAGTACGTC. It specifies CASSTGGHEQYV.

Only a few counts were recorded for this clone. The chain has TRBV14 and TRBJ2-2, with TRBD2 matching over 11 bases. With 0 bases clipped from V and 3 bases from J, the junction kept 9 bases outside the gene matches. The V gene's germline CDR1 is SGHDN and CDR2 FVKESK. The CDR3 has 19 residues. CDR3: CASSQDGLAGSWDTGELFF. The DNA of the CDR3 is TGTGCCAGCAGCCAAGATGGACTAGCGGGCTCCTGGGACACCGGGGAGCTGTTTTTT.

The chain employs TRBV6-5 and TRBJ2-7; 9 bases align to TRBD1. Germline V gene sequence: CDR1 MNHEY, CDR2 SVGAGI. V shed 7 bases and J 2 bases; nucleotides not matched to a gene: 6. CDR3 length: 14 amino acids. CDR3 in amino acids: CASIRRDRAYEQYF. The CDR3 DNA reads TGTGCCAGCATCCGGAGGGACAGGGCCTACGAGCAGTACTTC.

The J gene is TRBJ2-1, the V gene TRBV9; 9 bases agree with TRBD2. The CDR3 spans 16 residues. J gave up 6 bases and V 3 bases, and 10 bases lay outside the gene matches. The germline V gene has CDR1 SGDLS and CDR2 YYNGEE. In DNA form, the CDR3 reads TGTGCCAGCAGCGCCCGCCTAGCGGGATCGGCCAATGAGCAGTTCTTC. It translates to CASSARLAGSANEQFF.

V usage is TRBV14 and J usage is TRBJ2-3; 8 nucleotides align to TRBD1. In germline, CDR1 is SGHDN, CDR2 FVKESK. The V segment lost 5 bases and the J segment 3 bases; nucleotides outside the gene matches: 4. This CDR3 contains 14 residues. For the CDR3, the DNA is TGTGCCAGCAGCGTCCGACAGGGGACAGATACGCAGTATTTT. It is translated as CASSVRQGTDTQYF.

V is TRBV5-5 and J is TRBJ1-1; D remains ambiguous. CDR1 is SGHKS and CDR2 is YYEKEE in the germline V gene (reference sequence). This CDR3 region has 15 residues. Trimming pared 1 base from V and 3 bases from J, leaving 13 bases between. CDR3 in DNA: TGTGCCAGCAGCTTGCTCGAGGTGCGGGACACTGAAGCTTTCTTT. Protein sequence: CASSLLEVRDTEAFF.

The rearrangement joins TRBV5-1 to TRBJ1-1; D is perhaps TRBD1 (6 bases). This CDR3 contains 13 residues. V lost 10 bases, J lost 0 bases, and 13 bases lay in between. Germline lookup yields CDR1 SGHRS and CDR2 YFSETQ. CDR3 loop: CAGQQEMNTEAFF. CDR3 bases: TGCGCCGGACAGCAGGAGATGAACACTGAAGCTTTCTTT.

This clone appeared a single time. The V call is TRBV15, the J call TRBJ1-2; the D gene is possibly TRBD1 (5 bases). The V gene's germline CDR1 is LNHNV and CDR2 YYDKDF (reference sequence). The CDR3 runs 18 residues. V gave up 0 bases and J gave up 4 bases, with 21 bases separating them. The CDR3 spells CATSRDRFRGGQGYGYTF. As DNA, the CDR3 is TGTGCCACCAGCAGAGATAGGTTTCGGGGGGGTCAAGGCTATGGCTACACCTTC.

The chain recombines TRBV6-5 with TRBJ2-7, with D unclear. Germline V gene lookup returns CDR1 MNHEY and CDR2 SVGAGI. This CDR3 has 11 amino acids. V lost 11 bases and J 2 bases, leaving 10 bases between the germline ends. CDR3 in DNA: TGTGCCTGCACACATACCTACGAGCAGTACTTC. This codes for CACTHTYEQYF.

This rearrangement joins TRBV21-1 to TRBJ1-2; no DNA check was done on the table's D call, TRBD1. TRBV21-1 is assigned pseudogene status. This CDR3 is 14 amino acids long. CDR3 coding DNA: TGTGCCAGCAGCAACGGGACAGGGTTATATGGCTACACCTTC. Amino acids: CASSNGTGLYGYTF.

V usage is TRBV6-2 or TRBV6-3 and J usage is TRBJ2-7, with a tentative D call TRBD1 (6 bases). Trimming removed 5 bases from V and 0 bases from J, with 14 bases in between. CDR1 and CDR2 from the germline V gene are MNHEY and SVGEGT. The CDR3 spans 15 residues. DNA for the CDR3: TGTGCCAGCAGTGACTGGGACACCTACTCCTACGAGCAGTACGTC. Its translation: CASSDWDTYSYEQYV.

This sequence joins TRBV6-6 and TRBJ2-5; 7 bases match TRBD1. The CDR3 loop spans 16 amino acids. V trimming: 8 bases; J trimming: 2 bases; junction bases outside the gene matches: 14. CDR1 and CDR2 (germline): MNHNY, SVGAGI (reference sequence). The CDR3 sequence: CASAPPRQGPQETQYF. Written as DNA, the CDR3 is TGTGCCAGCGCTCCCCCTCGACAGGGCCCACAAGAGACCCAGTACTTC.

This sequence joins TRBV5-4 and TRBJ1-1; 7 bases align to TRBD1. This CDR3 spans 13 amino acids. J was trimmed by 0 bases and V by 7 bases; bases with no gene match: 3. CDR1 is SGHNT, CDR2 YYREEE, per germline (reference sequence). CDR3 nucleotide sequence: TGTGCCAGCCAGACAGGGCTGAACACTGAAGCTTTCTTT. Amino acids: CASQTGLNTEAFF.

This clone was seen more than once but under ten times. The chain links TRBV6-5 to TRBJ2-1; 7 nucleotides match TRBD1. Unmatched junction bases numbered 7, after V lost 5 bases and J lost 6 bases. The CDR3 totals 14 residues. Germline lookup yields CDR1 MNHEY and CDR2 SVGAGI. The CDR3 reads CASSKRTGSNEQFF. The CDR3 DNA reads TGTGCCAGCAGTAAGAGGACAGGCTCCAATGAGCAGTTCTTC.

The J gene is TRBJ1-6, the V gene TRBV28; D remains unclear. Germline V CDR1 and CDR2: MDHEN, SYDVKM. This CDR3 comprises 13 residues. Deletions cut 7 bases from V and 1 base from J, with 5 bases between. The CDR3 DNA reads as TGTGCCAGCACTATATCCTATAATTCACCCCTCCACTTT. The encoded protein is CASTISYNSPLHF.

V gene TRBV19 combines with J gene TRBJ2-7; 7 nucleotides agree with TRBD1. CDR3 size: 15 residues. Trimming removed 0 bases from V and 2 bases from J; junction bases left unmatched: 4. The germline gives CDR1 LNHDA, CDR2 SQIVND (reference sequence). The CDR3 spells CASSIDLRGPYEQYF. The DNA for the CDR3 is TGTGCCAGTAGTATAGATCTGAGGGGGCCCTACGAGCAGTACTTC.

This chain joins TRBV7-2 and TRBJ2-5; no firm D call. CDR1 SGHTA and CDR2 FQGNSA come from the germline V gene. Trimming removed 0 bases at V and 5 bases at J, with 13 bases between. CDR3 size: 15 residues. The CDR3 sequence: CASSLAGRSVETQYF. The DNA of the CDR3 is TGTGCCAGCAGCTTAGCGGGTCGGAGCGTCGAGACCCAGTACTTC. Together with reference TRBV7-2 and TRBJ2-5, the CDR3 gives the full variable domain: GAGVSQSPSNKVTEKGKDVELRCDPISGHTALYWYRQSLGQGLEFLIYFQGNSAPDKSGLPSDRFSAERTGGSVSTLTIQRTQQEDSAVYLCASSLAGRSVETQYFGPGTRLLVL.

This clone is medium-sized. The V call is TRBV10-3, the J call TRBJ1-2; possibly TRBD1 for D (6 bases). V lost 3 bases to trimming and J lost 8 bases, with 22 bases between them. Germline V gene lookup returns CDR1 ENHRY and CDR2 SYGVKD. The CDR3 sequence is 16 residues long. CDR3 bases: TGTGCCATCAGTGACCAACCCACAGGGTTTAAAGGGGGCTACACCTTC. Its protein is CAISDQPTGFKGGYTF.

The V call is TRBV4-1, the J call TRBJ1-5, with D perhaps TRBD1 (6 bases). The V gene lost 1 base and the J gene lost 6 bases, with 13 bases spanning the gap. CDR1 MGHRA and CDR2 YSYEKL come from the germline V gene. The CDR3 consists of 15 residues. CDR3 coding DNA: TGCGCCAGCAGCCAAGCAGGGGTGGTGGTTCAGCCCCAGCATTTT. As protein: CASSQAGVVVQPQHF.